One and the same sample provided the 22 T cell receptor beta chains below, sequenced in a study of radiotherapy plus CTLA-4 blockade in lung cancer. Assay: immunoSEQ multiplex PCR; the TCRdb copy retains only in-frame clones and omits some. The table has roughly 88,000 clones, roughly 80% seen once. This sample comprised peripheral blood, obtained from a patient treated with radiotherapy plus ipilimumab. Receptor source: a human donor with non-small cell lung cancer who had stable disease on radiotherapy plus ipilimumab.

The table lists this clone with a few counts. The rearrangement links TRBV28 to TRBJ1-2; D might be TRBD1 (5 bases). CDR3 length: 14 amino acids. Germline lookup yields CDR1 MDHEN and CDR2 SYDVKM. The germline V and J ends were trimmed by 3 bases and 4 bases, with 12 bases remaining between them. In nucleotides, the CDR3 is TGTGCCAGCAGTTTGCTCGCACAGGTCTATGGCTACACCTTC. Amino acid sequence: CASSLLAQVYGYTF.

V is TRBV6-1 and J is TRBJ1-1; 7 bases align to TRBD1. Germline V gives CDR1 MNHNS, CDR2 SASEGT. Trimming took 1 base from V and 10 from J; bases not matched to a gene: 9. The CDR3 extends over 14 amino acids. The CDR3 coding sequence is TGTGCCAGCAGTGAAGATGCAGGGGGGAGTAGAGCTTTCTTT. Protein product: CASSEDAGGSRAFF.

The chain has TRBV5-8 and TRBJ2-3; D is ambiguous. The CDR3 totals 15 residues. Germline loops: CDR1 SGHTS, CDR2 YDEGEE. With 1 base removed from V and 0 bases from J, the gap between germline ends came to 9 bases. In nucleotides, the CDR3 is TGTGCCAGCAGCTTGAAGGTGGGCAGCACAGATACGCAGTATTTT. Amino acid sequence: CASSLKVGSTDTQYF.

J is TRBJ1-1 and V is TRBV14; D is unclear. This CDR3 comprises 13 residues. Per germline, CDR1 SGHDN and CDR2 FVKESK. Deletions cut 6 bases from V and 0 bases from J, with 8 bases between. CDR3 DNA sequence: TGTGCCAGCAGTAGAGAGATGAACACTGAAGCTTTCTTT. Encoded protein: CASSREMNTEAFF.

V and J are TRBV29-1 and TRBJ2-3, with TRBD2 matching 8 bases. After removal of 1 base from V and 4 bases from J, the junction contained 7 bases not matched to a gene. Germline V gives CDR1 SQVTM, CDR2 ANQGSEA. This CDR3 contains 15 residues. CDR3 bases: TGCAGCGTTGAAGGGGGCGGGGGGCCCTCAGATACGCAGTATTTT. This gives the protein CSVEGGGGPSDTQYF.

The V gene is TRBV30, the J gene TRBJ1-6; D gene unclear. This CDR3 has 12 amino acids. V was shortened by 4 bases and J by 10 bases, with 11 bases between the two germline ends. The germline V gene has CDR1 GTSNPN and CDR2 SVGIG (reference sequence). The CDR3 DNA sequence: TGTGCCTGGACTGCGACTAAGTCACCCCTCCACTTT. This translates into CAWTATKSPLHF.

The CDR3 is CASSSFGTGASGEQYF. Written as DNA, the CDR3 is TGTGCCAGCAGTTCCTTTGGGACAGGGGCCTCGGGGGAGCAGTACTTC. V gene TRBV6-6 combines with J gene TRBJ2-7; TRBD1 agrees at 10 bases. V shed 4 bases, J shed 7 bases, and the junction held 13 bases outside the gene matches. Per germline, CDR1 MNHNY and CDR2 SVGAGI (reference sequence). The CDR3 has 16 amino acids.

J is TRBJ1-1 and V is TRBV4-2; no firm D call. Trimming stripped 1 base from V and 3 bases from J, with 6 bases between. Germline CDR1 is LGHNA and CDR2 is YNFKEQ. The CDR3 spans 13 residues. CDR3 sequence: CASSQVADTEAFF. In DNA form, the CDR3 reads TGTGCCAGCAGCCAAGTGGCGGACACTGAAGCTTTCTTT.

The V gene is TRBV19, the J gene TRBJ1-5; D is possibly TRBD1 (5 bases). V lost 6 bases, J lost 2 bases, and 14 bases lay in between. Germline V gene data show CDR1 as LNHDA and CDR2 as SQIVND (reference sequence). This CDR3 spans 15 amino acids. This CDR3 reads CASRSEGLGNQPQHF. The CDR3 bases are TGTGCCAGTAGGTCGGAGGGGCTTGGCAATCAGCCCCAGCATTTT.

The V call is TRBV6-5, the J call TRBJ2-3; 8 bases map to TRBD1. Germline V gene sequence: CDR1 MNHEY, CDR2 SVGAGI. V trimming: 4 bases; J trimming: 8 bases; junction bases outside the gene matches: 8. This CDR3 contains 14 residues. The CDR3 is CASSSGTGLGTQYF. CDR3 bases: TGTGCCAGCAGTTCCGGGACAGGCCTTGGTACGCAGTATTTT.

This clone was detected only once. The V and J genes are TRBV6-6 and TRBJ1-2, with D tentatively TRBD1 (5 bases). This CDR3 has 15 residues. Trimming removed 2 bases from V and 4 bases from J, with 14 bases in between. The germline gives CDR1 MNHNY, CDR2 SVGAGI (reference sequence). The CDR3 coding sequence is TGTGCCAGCAGTTACGGGGGGAAGACCTTCTATGGCTACACCTTC. As protein: CASSYGGKTFYGYTF.

The rearrangement uses TRBV6-5 and TRBJ2-7; 9 positions agree with TRBD2. Germline loops: CDR1 MNHEY, CDR2 SVGAGI. Trimming cost V 2 bases and J 5 bases; bases outside gene matches: 4. The CDR3 is made up of 14 amino acids. The CDR3 bases are TGTGCCAGCAGTTACGGTAGCGGGAGCAACGAGCAGTACTTC. This sequence encodes CASSYGSGSNEQYF.

By sample fraction, this clone is medium-sized. The chain carries TRBV5-6 and TRBJ1-6, with 11 positions matching TRBD1. The V and J ends lost 4 bases and 10 bases, in that order; junction bases with no gene match: 7. CDR1 is SGHDT and CDR2 is YYEEEE in the germline V gene. CDR3 length: 15 amino acids. This CDR3 is CASSRRGQGDSPLHF. DNA of the CDR3: TGTGCCAGCAGCCGCCGGGGACAGGGGGACTCACCCCTCCACTTT.

The chain recombines TRBV5-1 with TRBJ1-2; unclear D gene. V was shortened by 0 bases and J by 3 bases, with 9 bases between the two germline ends. The CDR3 has 14 amino acids. CDR1 is SGHRS and CDR2 is YFSETQ in the germline V gene. The CDR3 here is CASSLDGQDYGYTF. The CDR3 nucleotides are TGCGCCAGCAGCTTGGATGGTCAGGACTATGGCTACACCTTC.

This rearrangement joins TRBV7-9 to TRBJ2-6, with 8 nucleotides matching TRBD1. The J segment lost 2 bases and the V segment lost 6 bases, leaving 15 bases of the junction unmatched. Germline CDR1 reads SEHNR; CDR2 reads FQNEAQ (reference sequence). This CDR3 spans 19 amino acids. CDR3 in amino acids: CASRPPFRDRSAGANVLTF. DNA of the CDR3: TGTGCCAGCAGACCCCCGTTCCGGGACAGGAGTGCTGGGGCCAACGTCCTGACTTTC.

The gene calls are TRBV5-4 and TRBJ2-2; D may match TRBD1 or TRBD2 (5 bases each). From germline, CDR1 is SGHNT and CDR2 YYREEE (reference sequence). The CDR3 covers 15 residues. V was cut by 5 bases and J by 0 bases, with 11 bases left in between. CDR3 DNA: TGTGCCAGCAGACCCGGGACGGCGAACACCGGGGAGCTGTTTTTT. This encodes CASRPGTANTGELFF.

The chain combines TRBV6-5 with TRBJ2-7; TRBD2 aligns across 7 bases. The CDR3 runs 16 residues. V was pared by 2 bases and J by 0 bases, with 7 bases of the junction left unmatched. CDR1 and CDR2 (germline): MNHEY, SVGAGI. The DNA of the CDR3 is TGTGCCAGCAGTTACACGATAGCGGGCAGCTCCTACGAGCAGTACTTC. It yields the protein CASSYTIAGSSYEQYF.

This chain uses TRBV6-5 with TRBJ1-5; the D is unclear. CDR3 length: 13 residues. Trimming cost V 8 bases and J 2 bases, with 10 bases left between them. Germline V gives CDR1 MNHEY, CDR2 SVGAGI. CDR3 protein: CASADGRNQPQHF. In DNA form, the CDR3 reads TGTGCCAGCGCGGACGGACGCAATCAGCCCCAGCATTTT.

V and J are TRBV13 and TRBJ1-1; D unresolved. CDR1 is PRHDT, CDR2 FYEKMQ, per germline (reference sequence). The V end was cut by 2 bases, the J end by 1 base, with 5 bases between. This CDR3 has 13 residues. The CDR3 sequence: CASSLKANTEAFF. The CDR3 region has the DNA TGTGCCAGCAGCTTAAAAGCGAACACTGAAGCTTTCTTT.

The rearrangement uses TRBV19 and TRBJ1-1; D perhaps matches TRBD1 (6 bases). There are 19 residues in the CDR3. Germline assignment: CDR1 LNHDA and CDR2 SQIVND (reference sequence). Trimming stripped 5 bases from V and 4 bases from J, with 29 bases between. DNA for the CDR3: TGTGCCAGTAGTCTATCTACCGGGGGCCTGGGGCATGGGGGCACTGAAGCTTTCTTT. This encodes CASSLSTGGLGHGGTEAFF.

The rearrangement joins TRBV7-9 to TRBJ2-1, with D possibly matching TRBD1 (5 bases). CDR1 is SEHNR, CDR2 FQNEAQ, per germline (reference sequence). The CDR3 consists of 15 residues. V lost 3 bases, J lost 5 bases, and 14 bases lay in between. The CDR3 bases are TGTGCCAGCAGCTTGCAGGGTTCGAAGCACAATGAGCAGTTCTTC. It codes for CASSLQGSKHNEQFF. The full variable domain, rest sourced from reference TRBV7-9 and TRBJ2-1, is DTGVSQNPRHKITKRGQNVTFRCDPISEHNRLYWYRQTLGQGPEFLTYFQNEAQLEKSRLLSDRFSAERPKGSFSTLEIQRTEQGDSAMYLCASSLQGSKHNEQFFGPGTRLTVL.

The J gene is TRBJ1-1, the V gene TRBV27; D call uncertain. V lost 8 bases and J lost 4, with 23 bases in between. The CDR3 consists of 16 residues. CDR1 and CDR2 (germline): MNHEY, SMNVEV (reference sequence). CDR3 protein: CASRALVTGEITEAFF. CDR3 coding DNA: TGTGCCAGCCGTGCTCTGGTAACGGGCGAAATCACTGAAGCTTTCTTT.